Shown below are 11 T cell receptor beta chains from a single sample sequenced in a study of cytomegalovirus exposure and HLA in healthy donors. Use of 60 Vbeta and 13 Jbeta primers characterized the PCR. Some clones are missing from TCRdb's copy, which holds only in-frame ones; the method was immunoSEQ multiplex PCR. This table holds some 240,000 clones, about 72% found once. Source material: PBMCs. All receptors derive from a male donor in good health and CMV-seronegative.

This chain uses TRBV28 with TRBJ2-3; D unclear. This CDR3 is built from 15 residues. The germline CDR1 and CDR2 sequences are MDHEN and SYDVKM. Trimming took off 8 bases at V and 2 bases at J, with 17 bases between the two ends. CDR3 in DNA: TGTGCCAGCCGCCAGATGAGGAGTTTCACAGATACGCAGTATTTT. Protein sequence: CASRQMRSFTDTQYF.

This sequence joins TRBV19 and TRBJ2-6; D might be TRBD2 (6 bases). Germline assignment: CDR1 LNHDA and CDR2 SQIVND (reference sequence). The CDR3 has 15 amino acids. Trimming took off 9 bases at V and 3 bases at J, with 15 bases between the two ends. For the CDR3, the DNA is TGTGCCAGCCGGGACTCCCGTGGTGGGGCCAACGTCCTGACTTTC. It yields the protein CASRDSRGGANVLTF.

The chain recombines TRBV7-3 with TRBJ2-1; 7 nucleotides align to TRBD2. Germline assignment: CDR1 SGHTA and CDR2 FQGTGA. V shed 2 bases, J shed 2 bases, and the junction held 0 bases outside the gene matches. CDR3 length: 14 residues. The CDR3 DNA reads TGTGCCAGCAGCTTAGCGGGAGCCTACAATGAGCAGTTCTTC. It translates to CASSLAGAYNEQFF.

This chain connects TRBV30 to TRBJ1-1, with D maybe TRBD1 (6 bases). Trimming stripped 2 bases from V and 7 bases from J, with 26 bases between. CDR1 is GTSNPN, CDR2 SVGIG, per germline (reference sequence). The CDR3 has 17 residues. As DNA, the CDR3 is TGTGCCTGGAGTCGGATGGACAGCCGGATGAGGGGGGGTGAAGCTTTCTTT. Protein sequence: CAWSRMDSRMRGGEAFF.

The DNA for the CDR3 is TGCGCCAGCAGCCACATAGCGGGAGCATTAACAGTCCGGTTCTTC. Its protein product is CASSHIAGALTVRFF. The chain is built from TRBV5-1 and TRBJ2-1; 9 nucleotides match TRBD2. Trimming cost V 4 bases and J 15 bases; bases outside gene matches: 17. The germline V gene has CDR1 SGHRS and CDR2 YFSETQ. The CDR3 has 15 amino acids.

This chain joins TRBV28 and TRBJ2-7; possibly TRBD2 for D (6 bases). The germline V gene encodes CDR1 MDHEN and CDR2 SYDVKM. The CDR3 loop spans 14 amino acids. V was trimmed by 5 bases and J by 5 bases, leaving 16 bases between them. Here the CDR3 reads CASSPLAGTHEQYF. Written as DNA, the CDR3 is TGTGCCAGCAGTCCCTTGGCGGGGACCCACGAGCAGTACTTC.

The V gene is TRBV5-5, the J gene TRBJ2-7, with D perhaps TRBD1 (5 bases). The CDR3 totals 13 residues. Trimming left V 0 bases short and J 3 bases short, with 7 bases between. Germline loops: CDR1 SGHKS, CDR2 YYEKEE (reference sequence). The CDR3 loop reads CASSLGGNYEQYF. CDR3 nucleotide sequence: TGTGCCAGCAGCTTGGGGGGCAACTACGAGCAGTACTTC. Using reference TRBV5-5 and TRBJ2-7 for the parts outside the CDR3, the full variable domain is DAGVTQSPTHLIKTRGQQVTLRCSPISGHKSVSWYQQVLGQGPQFIFQYYEKEERGRGNFPDRFSARQFPNYSSELNVNALLLGDSALYLCASSLGGNYEQYFGPGTRLTVT.

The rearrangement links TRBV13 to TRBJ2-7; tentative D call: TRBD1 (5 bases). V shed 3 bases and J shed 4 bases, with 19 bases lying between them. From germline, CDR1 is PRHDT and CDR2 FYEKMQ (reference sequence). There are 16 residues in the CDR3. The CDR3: CASSFPDSPPRYEQYF. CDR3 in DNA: TGTGCCAGCAGCTTCCCCGACAGTCCCCCGCGATACGAGCAGTACTTC.

The CDR3 here is CASARELASTDTQYF. In nucleotides, the CDR3 is TGTGCCAGCGCTAGGGAGCTAGCCAGCACAGATACGCAGTATTTT. The rearrangement joins TRBV27 to TRBJ2-3; D is possibly TRBD2 (5 bases). The germline CDR1 and CDR2 sequences are MNHEY and SMNVEV (reference sequence). Trimming took 8 bases from V and 0 from J, leaving 15 bases between them. This CDR3 spans 15 amino acids.

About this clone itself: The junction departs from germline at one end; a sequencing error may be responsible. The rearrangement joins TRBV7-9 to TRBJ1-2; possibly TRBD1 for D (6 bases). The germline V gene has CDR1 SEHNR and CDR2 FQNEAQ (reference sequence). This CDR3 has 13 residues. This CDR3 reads CSSSRTANYGYTF. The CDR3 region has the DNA TGTTCCAGCAGCCGGACAGCTAACTATGGCTACACCTTC.

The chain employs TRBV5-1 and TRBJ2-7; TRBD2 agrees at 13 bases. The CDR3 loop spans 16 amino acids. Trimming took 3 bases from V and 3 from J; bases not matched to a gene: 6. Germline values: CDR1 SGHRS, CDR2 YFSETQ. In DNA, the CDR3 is TGCGCCAGCAGCTCGATGGGACTAGCGGGACTCTACGAGCAGTACTTC. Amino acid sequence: CASSSMGLAGLYEQYF.